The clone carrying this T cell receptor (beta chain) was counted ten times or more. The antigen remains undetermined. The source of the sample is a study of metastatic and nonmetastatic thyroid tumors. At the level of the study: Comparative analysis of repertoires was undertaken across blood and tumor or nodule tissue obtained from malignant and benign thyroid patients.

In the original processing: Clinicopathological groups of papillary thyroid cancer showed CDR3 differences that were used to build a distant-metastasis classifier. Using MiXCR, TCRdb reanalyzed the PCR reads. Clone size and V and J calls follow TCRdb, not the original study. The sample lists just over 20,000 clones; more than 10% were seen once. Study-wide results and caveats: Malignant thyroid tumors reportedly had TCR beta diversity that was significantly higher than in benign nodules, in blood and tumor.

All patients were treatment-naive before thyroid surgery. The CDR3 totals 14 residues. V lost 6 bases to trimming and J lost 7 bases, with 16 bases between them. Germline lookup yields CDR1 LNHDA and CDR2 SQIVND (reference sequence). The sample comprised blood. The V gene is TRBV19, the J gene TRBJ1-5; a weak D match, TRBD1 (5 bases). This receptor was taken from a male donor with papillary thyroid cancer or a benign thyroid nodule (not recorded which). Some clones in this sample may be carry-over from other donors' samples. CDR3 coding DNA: TGTGCCAGTAGAAAAATAATAGGGGCCCAGCCCCAGCATTTT. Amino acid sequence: CASRKIIGAQPQHF.